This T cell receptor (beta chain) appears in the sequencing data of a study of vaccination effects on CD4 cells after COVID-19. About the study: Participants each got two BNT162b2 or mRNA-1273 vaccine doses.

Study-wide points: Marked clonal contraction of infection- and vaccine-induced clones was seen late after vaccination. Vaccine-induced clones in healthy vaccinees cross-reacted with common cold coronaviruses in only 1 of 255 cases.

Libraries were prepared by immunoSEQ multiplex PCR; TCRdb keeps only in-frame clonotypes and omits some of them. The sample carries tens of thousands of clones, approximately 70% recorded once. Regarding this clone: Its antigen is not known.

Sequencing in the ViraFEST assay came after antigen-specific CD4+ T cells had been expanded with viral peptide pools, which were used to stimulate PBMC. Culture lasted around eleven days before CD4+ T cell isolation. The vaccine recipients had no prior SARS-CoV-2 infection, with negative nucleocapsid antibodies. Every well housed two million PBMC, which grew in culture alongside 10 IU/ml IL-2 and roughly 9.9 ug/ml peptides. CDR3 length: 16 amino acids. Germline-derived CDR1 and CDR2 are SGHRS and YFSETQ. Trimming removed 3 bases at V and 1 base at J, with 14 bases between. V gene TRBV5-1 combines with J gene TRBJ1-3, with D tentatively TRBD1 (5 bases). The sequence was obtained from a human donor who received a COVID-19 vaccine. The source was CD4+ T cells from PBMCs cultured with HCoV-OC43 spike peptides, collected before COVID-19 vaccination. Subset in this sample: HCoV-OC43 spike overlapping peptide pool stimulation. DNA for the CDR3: TGCGCCAGCAGCTCCACCCAGGGTGCGTCTGGAAACACCATATATTTT. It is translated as CASSSTQGASGNTIYF.